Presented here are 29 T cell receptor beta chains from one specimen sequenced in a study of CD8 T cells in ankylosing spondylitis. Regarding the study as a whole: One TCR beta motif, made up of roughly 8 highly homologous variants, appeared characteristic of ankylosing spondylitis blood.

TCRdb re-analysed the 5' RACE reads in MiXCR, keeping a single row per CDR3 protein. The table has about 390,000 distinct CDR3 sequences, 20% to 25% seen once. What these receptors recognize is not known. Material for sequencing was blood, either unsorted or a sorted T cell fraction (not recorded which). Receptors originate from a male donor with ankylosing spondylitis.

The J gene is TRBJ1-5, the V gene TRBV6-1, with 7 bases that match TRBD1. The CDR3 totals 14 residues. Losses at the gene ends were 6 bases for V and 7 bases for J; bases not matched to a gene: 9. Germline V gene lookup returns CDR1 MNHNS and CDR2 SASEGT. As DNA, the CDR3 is TGTGCCAGCAGCCGCGACAGGGTGAGGCAGCCCCAGCATTTT. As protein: CASSRDRVRQPQHF.

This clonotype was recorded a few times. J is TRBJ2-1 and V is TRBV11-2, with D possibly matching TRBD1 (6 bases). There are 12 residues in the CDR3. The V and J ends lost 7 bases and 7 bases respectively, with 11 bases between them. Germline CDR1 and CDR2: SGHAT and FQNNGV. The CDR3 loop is CASTQQGNEQFF. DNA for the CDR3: TGTGCCAGCACTCAACAGGGAAATGAGCAGTTCTTC.

The CDR3 is CATSDSAGQVSDTQYF. The DNA of the CDR3 is TGTGCCACCAGTGATTCGGCAGGTCAAGTGTCAGATACGCAGTATTTT. The rearrangement links TRBV24-1 to TRBJ2-3, with D unresolved. Per the germline V gene, CDR1 is KGHDR and CDR2 is SFDVKD. Deletions cut 2 bases from V and 4 bases from J, with 15 bases between. The CDR3 length is 16 residues.

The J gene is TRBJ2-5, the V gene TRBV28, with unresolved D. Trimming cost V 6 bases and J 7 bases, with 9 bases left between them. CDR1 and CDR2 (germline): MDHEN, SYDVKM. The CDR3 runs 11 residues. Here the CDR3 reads CASSRARTQYF. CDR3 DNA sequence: TGTGCCAGCAGCAGAGCAAGGACCCAGTACTTC.

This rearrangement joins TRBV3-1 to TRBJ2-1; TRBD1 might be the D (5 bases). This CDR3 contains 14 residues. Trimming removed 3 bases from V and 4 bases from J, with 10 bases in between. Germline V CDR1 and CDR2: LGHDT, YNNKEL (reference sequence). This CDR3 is CASSQMTAYNEQFF. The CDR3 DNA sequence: TGTGCCAGCAGCCAGATGACAGCGTACAATGAGCAGTTCTTC.

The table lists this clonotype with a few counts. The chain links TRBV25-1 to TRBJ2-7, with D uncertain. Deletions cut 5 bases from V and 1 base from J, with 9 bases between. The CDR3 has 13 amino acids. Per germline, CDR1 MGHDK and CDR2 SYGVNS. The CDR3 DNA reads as TGTGCCAGCAGTTTAACACCGTCCTACGAGCAGTACTTC. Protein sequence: CASSLTPSYEQYF.

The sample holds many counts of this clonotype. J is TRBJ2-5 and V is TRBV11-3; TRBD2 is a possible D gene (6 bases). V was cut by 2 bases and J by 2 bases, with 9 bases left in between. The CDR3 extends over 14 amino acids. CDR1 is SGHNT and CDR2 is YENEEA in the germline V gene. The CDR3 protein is CASSLLADQETQYF. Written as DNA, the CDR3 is TGTGCCAGCAGCTTATTAGCGGATCAAGAGACCCAGTACTTC.

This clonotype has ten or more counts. CDR3 DNA sequence: TGTGCCAGCAGCCTGCGACCCGGAGGCACAGATACGCAGTATTTT. It specifies CASSLRPGGTDTQYF. The rearrangement links TRBV12-3 or TRBV12-4 to TRBJ2-3; no reliable D call. Trimming removed 6 bases from V and 1 base from J, with 14 bases in between. The CDR3 has 15 amino acids.

The CDR3 sequence is CASSLIRTETQYF. As DNA, the CDR3 is TGTGCCAGCAGCTTAATCCGGACTGAGACCCAGTACTTC. V is TRBV7-2 and J is TRBJ2-5; TRBD2 is a possible D gene (5 bases). V dropped 2 bases and J dropped 5 bases, with 9 bases sitting between them. This CDR3 comprises 13 residues. Germline assignment: CDR1 SGHTA and CDR2 FQGNSA.

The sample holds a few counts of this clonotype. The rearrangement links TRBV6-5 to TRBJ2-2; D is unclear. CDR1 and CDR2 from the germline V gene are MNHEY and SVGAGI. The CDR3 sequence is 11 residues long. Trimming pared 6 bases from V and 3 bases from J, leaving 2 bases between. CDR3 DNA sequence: TGTGCCAGCAGATACACCGGGGAGCTGTTTTTT. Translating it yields CASRYTGELFF.

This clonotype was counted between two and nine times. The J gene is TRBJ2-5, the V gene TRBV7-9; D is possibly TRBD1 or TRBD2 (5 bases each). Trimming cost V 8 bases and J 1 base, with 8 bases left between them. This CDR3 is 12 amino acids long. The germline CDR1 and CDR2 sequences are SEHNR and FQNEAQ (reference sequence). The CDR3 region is CASGTFQETQYF. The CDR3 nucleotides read TGTGCCAGCGGGACCTTCCAAGAGACCCAGTACTTC.

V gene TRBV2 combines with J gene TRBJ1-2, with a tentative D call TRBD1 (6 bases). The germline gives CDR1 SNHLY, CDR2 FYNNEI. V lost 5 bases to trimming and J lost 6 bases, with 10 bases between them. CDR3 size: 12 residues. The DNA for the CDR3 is TGTGCCAGCAGTATAAACAGGGATGGCTACACCTTC. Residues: CASSINRDGYTF. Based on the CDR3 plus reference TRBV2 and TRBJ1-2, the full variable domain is EPEVTQTPSHQVTQMGQEVILRCVPISNHLYFYWYRQILGQKVEFLVSFYNNEISEKSEIFDDQFSVERPDGSNFTLKIRSTKLEDSAMYFCASSINRDGYTFGSGTRLTVV.

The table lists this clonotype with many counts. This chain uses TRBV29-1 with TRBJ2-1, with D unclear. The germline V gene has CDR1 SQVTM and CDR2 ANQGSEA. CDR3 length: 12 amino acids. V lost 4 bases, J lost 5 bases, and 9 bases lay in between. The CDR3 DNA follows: TGCAGCGTTGTAGTGGCCGACAATGAGCAGTTCTTC. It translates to CSVVVADNEQFF.

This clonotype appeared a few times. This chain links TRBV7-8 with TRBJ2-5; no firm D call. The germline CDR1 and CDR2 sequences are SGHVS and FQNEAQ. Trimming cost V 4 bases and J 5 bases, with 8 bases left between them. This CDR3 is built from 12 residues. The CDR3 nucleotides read TGTGCCAGCAGCTCCGCCCCCGAGACCCAGTACTTC. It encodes CASSSAPETQYF.

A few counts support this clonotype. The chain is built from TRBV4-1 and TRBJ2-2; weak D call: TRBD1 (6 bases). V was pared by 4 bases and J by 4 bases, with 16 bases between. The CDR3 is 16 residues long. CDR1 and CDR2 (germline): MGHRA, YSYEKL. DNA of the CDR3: TGCGCCAGCAGCCGGGGCGACACAGGGACCACCGGGGAGCTGTTTTTT. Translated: CASSRGDTGTTGELFF.

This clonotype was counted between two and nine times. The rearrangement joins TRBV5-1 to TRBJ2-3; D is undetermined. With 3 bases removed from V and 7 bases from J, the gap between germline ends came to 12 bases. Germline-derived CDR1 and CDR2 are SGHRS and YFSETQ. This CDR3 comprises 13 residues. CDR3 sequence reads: CASSSGVANTQYF. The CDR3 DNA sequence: TGCGCCAGCAGCTCGGGTGTAGCAAATACGCAGTATTTT.

In DNA, the CDR3 is TGTGCCAGCAGTTTATGGGGCCCAACTTCAACCTACGAGCAGTACTTC. Translation gives CASSLWGPTSTYEQYF. This chain joins TRBV27 and TRBJ2-7, with a tentative D call TRBD1 (5 bases). V was cut by 1 base and J by 2 bases, with 15 bases left in between. Germline CDR1 MNHEY, CDR2 SMNVEV (reference sequence). The length of the CDR3 is 16 residues.

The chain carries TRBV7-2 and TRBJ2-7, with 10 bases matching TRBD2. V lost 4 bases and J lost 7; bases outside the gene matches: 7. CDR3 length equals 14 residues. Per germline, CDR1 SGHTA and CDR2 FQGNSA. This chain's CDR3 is CASSSAGGPREQYF. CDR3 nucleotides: TGTGCCAGCAGCTCAGCGGGAGGGCCTCGGGAGCAGTACTTC.

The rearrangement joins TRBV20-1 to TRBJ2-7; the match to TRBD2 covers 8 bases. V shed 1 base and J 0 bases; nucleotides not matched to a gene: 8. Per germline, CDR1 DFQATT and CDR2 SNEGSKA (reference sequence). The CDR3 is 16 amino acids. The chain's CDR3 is CSARAPAGGVSYEQYF. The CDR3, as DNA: TGCAGTGCTAGAGCCCCCGCGGGGGGCGTCTCCTACGAGCAGTACTTC.

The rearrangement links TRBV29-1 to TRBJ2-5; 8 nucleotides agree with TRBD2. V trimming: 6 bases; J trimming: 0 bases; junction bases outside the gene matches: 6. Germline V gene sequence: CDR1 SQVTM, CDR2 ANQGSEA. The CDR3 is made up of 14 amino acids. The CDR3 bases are TGCAGCGTAGCGGGACTAGTAAACCAAGAGACCCAGTACTTC. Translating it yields CSVAGLVNQETQYF.

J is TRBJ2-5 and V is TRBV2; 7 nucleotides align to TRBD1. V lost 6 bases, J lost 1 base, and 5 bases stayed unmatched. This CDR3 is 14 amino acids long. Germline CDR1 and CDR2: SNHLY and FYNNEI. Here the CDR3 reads CASSQQGSQETQYF. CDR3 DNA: TGTGCCAGCAGCCAACAGGGGAGCCAAGAGACCCAGTACTTC.

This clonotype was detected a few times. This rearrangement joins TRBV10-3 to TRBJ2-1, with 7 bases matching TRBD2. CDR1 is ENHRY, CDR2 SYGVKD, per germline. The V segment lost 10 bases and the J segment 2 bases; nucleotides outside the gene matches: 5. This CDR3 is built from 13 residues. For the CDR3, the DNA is TGTGCCACCCGGACTAGTCCCTACAATGAGCAGTTCTTC. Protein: CATRTSPYNEQFF.

The DNA for the CDR3 is TGTGCCAGCAGTCCTCTAGCGGGGGCCTACGAGCAGTACTTC. Translated, it gives CASSPLAGAYEQYF. The chain uses TRBV12-3 or TRBV12-4 and TRBJ2-7, with 10 nucleotides matching TRBD2. Trimming removed 5 bases from V and 2 bases from J; junction bases left unmatched: 3. This CDR3 has 14 amino acids.

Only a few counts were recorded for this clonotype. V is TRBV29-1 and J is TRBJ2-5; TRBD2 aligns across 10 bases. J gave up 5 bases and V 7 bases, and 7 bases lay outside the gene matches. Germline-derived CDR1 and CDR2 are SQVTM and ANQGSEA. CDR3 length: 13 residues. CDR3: CSALAGGLETQYF. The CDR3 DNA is TGCAGCGCCTTAGCGGGAGGCTTGGAGACCCAGTACTTC.

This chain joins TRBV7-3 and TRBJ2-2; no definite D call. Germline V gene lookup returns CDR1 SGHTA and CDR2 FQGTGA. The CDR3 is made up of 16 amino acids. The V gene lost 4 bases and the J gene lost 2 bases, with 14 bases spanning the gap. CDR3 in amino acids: CASSSSRAYNTGELFF. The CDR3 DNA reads TGTGCCAGCAGCTCCTCTAGGGCCTACAACACCGGGGAGCTGTTTTTT.

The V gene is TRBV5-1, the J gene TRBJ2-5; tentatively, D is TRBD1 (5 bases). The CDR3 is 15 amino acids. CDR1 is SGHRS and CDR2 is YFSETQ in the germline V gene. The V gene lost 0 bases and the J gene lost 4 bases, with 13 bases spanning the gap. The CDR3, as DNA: TGCGCCAGCAGCTTGGTTCCACAGGCCCGAGAGACCCAGTACTTC. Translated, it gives CASSLVPQARETQYF.

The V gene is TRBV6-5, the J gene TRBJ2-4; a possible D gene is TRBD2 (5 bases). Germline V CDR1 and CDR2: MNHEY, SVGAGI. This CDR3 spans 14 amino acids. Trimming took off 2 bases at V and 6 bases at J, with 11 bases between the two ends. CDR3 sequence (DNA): TGTGCCAGCAGTTACCGGTCCGAGGGAAACATTCAGTACTTC. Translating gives CASSYRSEGNIQYF.

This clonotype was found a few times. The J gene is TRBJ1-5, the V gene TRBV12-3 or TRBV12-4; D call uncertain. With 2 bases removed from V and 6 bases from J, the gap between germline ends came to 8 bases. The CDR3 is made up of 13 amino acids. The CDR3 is CASSLIRVQPQHF. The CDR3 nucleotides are TGTGCCAGCAGTTTAATTAGGGTTCAGCCCCAGCATTTT.

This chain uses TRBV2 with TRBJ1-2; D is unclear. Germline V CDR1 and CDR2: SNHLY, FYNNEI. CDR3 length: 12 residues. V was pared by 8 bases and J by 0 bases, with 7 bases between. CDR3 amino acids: CASPSTNYGYTF. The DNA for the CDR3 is TGTGCCAGCCCGTCGACTAACTATGGCTACACCTTC.